This T cell receptor (beta chain) was captured by sequencing in a study of blood T cell repertoires in COVID-19. The protocol was immunoSEQ multiplex PCR, while the TCRdb copy is restricted to in-frame clones and leaves out a portion. Here the sample spans 50,000 or so clones, about 79% being singletons. Germline V CDR1 and CDR2: MNHEY, SMNVEV (reference sequence). The CDR3 has 14 amino acids. V lost 2 bases and J 6 bases, leaving 11 bases between the germline ends. The TCR comes from an elderly man with COVID-19, enrolled during active disease. This chain links TRBV27 with TRBJ1-5; possible D gene TRBD1, 6 bases. Sequences were obtained from peripheral blood. CDR3 sequence: CASSLGQGSQPQHF. In nucleotides, the CDR3 is TGTGCCAGCAGTTTAGGGCAGGGGAGTCAGCCCCAGCATTTT.